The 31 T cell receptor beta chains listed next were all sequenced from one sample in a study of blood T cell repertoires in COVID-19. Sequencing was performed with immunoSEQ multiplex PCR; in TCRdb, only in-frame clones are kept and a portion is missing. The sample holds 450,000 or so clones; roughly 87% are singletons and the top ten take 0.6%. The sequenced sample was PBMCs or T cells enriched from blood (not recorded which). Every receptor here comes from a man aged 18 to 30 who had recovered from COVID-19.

CDR3 coding DNA: TGTGCCAGCAGTGAGACAGAGTCCTACGAGCAGTACTTC. It encodes CASSETESYEQYF. The V call is TRBV6-1, the J call TRBJ2-7, with D perhaps TRBD1 (5 bases). The germline V gene has CDR1 MNHNS and CDR2 SASEGT. The CDR3 loop spans 13 amino acids. Trimming removed 3 bases at V and 1 base at J, with 7 bases between.

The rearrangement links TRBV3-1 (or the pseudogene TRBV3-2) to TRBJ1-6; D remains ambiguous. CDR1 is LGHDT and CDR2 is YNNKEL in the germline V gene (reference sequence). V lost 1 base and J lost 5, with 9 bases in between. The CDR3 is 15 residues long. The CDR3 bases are TGTGCCAGCAGCCAAGGCGCGGAAAATAATTCACCCCTCCACTTT. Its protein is CASSQGAENNSPLHF.

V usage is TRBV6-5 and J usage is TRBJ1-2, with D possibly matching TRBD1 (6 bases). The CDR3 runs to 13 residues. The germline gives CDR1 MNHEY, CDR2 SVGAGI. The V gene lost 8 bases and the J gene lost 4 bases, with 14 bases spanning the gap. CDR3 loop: CASGVGRGYGYTF. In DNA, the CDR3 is TGTGCCAGCGGCGTCGGCAGGGGCTATGGCTACACCTTC.

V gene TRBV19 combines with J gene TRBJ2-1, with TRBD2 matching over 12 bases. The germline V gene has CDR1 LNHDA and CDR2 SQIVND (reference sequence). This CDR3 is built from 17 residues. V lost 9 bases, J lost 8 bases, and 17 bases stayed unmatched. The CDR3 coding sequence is TGTGCCAGCAGTCCTGGACTGACTAGCGGGAGTAACGATGAGCAGTTCTTC. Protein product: CASSPGLTSGSNDEQFF.

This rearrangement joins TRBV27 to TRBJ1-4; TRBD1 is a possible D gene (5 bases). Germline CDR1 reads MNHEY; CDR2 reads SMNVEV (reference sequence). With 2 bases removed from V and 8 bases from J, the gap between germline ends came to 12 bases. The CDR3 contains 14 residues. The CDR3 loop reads CASSLPGSGEKLFF. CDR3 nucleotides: TGTGCCAGCAGTTTACCAGGGTCTGGAGAAAAACTGTTTTTT.

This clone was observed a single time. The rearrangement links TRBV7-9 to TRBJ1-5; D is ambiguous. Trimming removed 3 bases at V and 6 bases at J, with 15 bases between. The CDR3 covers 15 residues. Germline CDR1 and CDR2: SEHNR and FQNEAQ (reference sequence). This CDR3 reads CASSLGTEGSQPQHF. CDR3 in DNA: TGTGCCAGCAGCTTGGGAACCGAAGGGAGTCAGCCCCAGCATTTT. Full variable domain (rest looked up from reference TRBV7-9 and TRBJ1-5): DTGVSQNPRHKITKRGQNVTFRCDPISEHNRLYWYRQTLGQGPEFLTYFQNEAQLEKSRLLSDRFSAERPKGSFSTLEIQRTEQGDSAMYLCASSLGTEGSQPQHFGDGTRLSIL.

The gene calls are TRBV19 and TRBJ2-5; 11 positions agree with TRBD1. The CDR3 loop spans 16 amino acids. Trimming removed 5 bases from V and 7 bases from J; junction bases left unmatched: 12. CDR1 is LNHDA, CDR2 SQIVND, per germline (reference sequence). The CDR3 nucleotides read TGTGCCAGTAGTTCCTGGACAGGGGGCGGCCAGGTGACCCAGTACTTC. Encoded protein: CASSSWTGGGQVTQYF.

CDR3 DNA: TGTGCCAGCAGCTTGACAGCGCTAAATGAAAAACTGTTTTTT. Encoded protein: CASSLTALNEKLFF. The rearrangement links TRBV7-8 to TRBJ1-4; maybe TRBD1 (5 bases). The length of the CDR3 is 14 residues. Germline V CDR1 and CDR2: SGHVS, FQNEAQ. V was clipped by 3 bases and J by 5 bases, with 10 bases between them.

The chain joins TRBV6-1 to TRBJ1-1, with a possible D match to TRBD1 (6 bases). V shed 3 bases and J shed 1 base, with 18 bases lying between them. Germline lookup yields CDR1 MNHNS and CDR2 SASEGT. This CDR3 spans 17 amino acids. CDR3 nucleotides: TGTGCCAGCAGTGACCCGACCCGCAGGGGCAGGAACACTGAAGCTTTCTTT. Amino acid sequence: CASSDPTRRGRNTEAFF.

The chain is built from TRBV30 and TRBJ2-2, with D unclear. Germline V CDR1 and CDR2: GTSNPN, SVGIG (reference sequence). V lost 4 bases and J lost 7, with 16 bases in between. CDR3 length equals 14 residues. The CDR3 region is CAWTLRGWNGELFF. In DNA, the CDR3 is TGTGCCTGGACCCTTAGAGGCTGGAACGGGGAGCTGTTTTTT.

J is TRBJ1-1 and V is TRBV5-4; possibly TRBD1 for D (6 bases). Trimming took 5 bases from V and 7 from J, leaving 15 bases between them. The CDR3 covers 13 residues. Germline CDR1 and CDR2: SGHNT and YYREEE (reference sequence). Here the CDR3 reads CASRTLGGNEAFF. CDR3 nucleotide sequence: TGTGCCAGCAGAACCTTAGGGGGAAATGAAGCTTTCTTT.

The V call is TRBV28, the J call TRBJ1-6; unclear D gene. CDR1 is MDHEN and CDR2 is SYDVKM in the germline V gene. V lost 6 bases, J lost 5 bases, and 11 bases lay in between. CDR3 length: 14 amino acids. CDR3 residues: CASSLPTNNSPLHF. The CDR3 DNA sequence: TGTGCCAGCAGCCTACCTACCAATAATTCACCCCTCCACTTT. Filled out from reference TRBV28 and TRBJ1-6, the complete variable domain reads DVKVTQSSRYLVKRTGEKVFLECVQDMDHENMFWYRQDPGLGLRLIYFSYDVKMKEKGDIPEGYSVSREKKERFSLILESASTNQTSMYLCASSLPTNNSPLHFGNGTRLTVT.

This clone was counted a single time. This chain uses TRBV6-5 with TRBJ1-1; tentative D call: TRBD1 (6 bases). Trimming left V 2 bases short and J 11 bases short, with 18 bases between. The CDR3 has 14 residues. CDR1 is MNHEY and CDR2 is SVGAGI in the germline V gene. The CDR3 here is CASSYLDRPDKAFF. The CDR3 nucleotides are TGTGCCAGCAGTTACCTCGACAGGCCCGATAAGGCTTTCTTT.

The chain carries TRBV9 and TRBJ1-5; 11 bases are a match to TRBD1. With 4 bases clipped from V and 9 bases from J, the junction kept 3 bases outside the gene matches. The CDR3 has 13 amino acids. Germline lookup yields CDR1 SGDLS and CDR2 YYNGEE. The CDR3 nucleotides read TGTGCCAGCAGCCCGGGGACAGGGGGGCCCCAGCATTTT. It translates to CASSPGTGGPQHF.

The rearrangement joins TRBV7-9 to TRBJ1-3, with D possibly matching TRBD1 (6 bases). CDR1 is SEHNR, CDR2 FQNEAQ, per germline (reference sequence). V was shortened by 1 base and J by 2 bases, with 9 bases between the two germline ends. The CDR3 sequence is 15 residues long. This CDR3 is CASSLVSGAGNTIYF. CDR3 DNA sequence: TGTGCCAGCAGCTTAGTGTCAGGGGCTGGAAACACCATATATTTT.

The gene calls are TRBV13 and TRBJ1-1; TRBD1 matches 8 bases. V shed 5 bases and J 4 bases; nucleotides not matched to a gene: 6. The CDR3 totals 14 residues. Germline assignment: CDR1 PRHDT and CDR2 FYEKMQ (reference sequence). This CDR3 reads CASSIGQGGTEAFF. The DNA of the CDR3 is TGTGCCAGCAGCATCGGACAGGGCGGCACTGAAGCTTTCTTT.

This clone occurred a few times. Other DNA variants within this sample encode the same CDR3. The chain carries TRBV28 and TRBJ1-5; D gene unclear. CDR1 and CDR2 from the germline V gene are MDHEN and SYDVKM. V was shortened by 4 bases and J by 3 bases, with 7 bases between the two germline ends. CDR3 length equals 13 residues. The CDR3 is CASSSGNNQPQHF. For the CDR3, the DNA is TGTGCCAGCAGTTCAGGTAACAATCAGCCCCAGCATTTT.

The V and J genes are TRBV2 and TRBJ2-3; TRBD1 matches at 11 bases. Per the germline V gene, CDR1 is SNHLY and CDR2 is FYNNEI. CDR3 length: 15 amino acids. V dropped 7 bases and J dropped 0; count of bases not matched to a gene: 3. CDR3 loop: CASTGQGASTDTQYF. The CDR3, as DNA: TGTGCCAGCACCGGACAGGGGGCAAGCACAGATACGCAGTATTTT.

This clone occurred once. CDR3 region: CAWSTRTGSYGYTF. The CDR3 DNA reads as TGTGCCTGGAGTACCCGGACAGGTTCATATGGCTACACCTTC. The chain uses TRBV30 and TRBJ1-2, with 7 bases that match TRBD1. Germline values: CDR1 GTSNPN, CDR2 SVGIG (reference sequence). Trimming cost V 2 bases and J 5 bases; bases outside gene matches: 8. CDR3 length equals 14 residues. The entire variable domain, with the rest obtained from reference TRBV30 and TRBJ1-2, is as follows: SQTIHQWPATLVQPVGSPLSLECTVEGTSNPNLYWYRQAAGRGLQLLFYSVGIGQISSEVPQNLSASRPQDRQFILSSKKLLLSDSGFYLCAWSTRTGSYGYTFGSGTRLTVV.

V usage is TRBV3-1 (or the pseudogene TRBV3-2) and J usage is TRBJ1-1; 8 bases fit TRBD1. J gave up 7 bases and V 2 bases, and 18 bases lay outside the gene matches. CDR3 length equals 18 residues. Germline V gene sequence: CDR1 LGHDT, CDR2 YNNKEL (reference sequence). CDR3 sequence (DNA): TGTGCCAGCAGCCAAACAGGGGGAAGGGTTGATCGCGGTGGTGAAGCTTTCTTT. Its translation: CASSQTGGRVDRGGEAFF.

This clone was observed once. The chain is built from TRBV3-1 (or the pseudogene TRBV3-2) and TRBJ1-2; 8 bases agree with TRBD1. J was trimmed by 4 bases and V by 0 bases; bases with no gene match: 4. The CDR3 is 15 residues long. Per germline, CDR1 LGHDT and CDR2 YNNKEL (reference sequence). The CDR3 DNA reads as TGTGCCAGCAGCCAAGACAGGGGGCTTTCCTATGGCTACACCTTC. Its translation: CASSQDRGLSYGYTF.

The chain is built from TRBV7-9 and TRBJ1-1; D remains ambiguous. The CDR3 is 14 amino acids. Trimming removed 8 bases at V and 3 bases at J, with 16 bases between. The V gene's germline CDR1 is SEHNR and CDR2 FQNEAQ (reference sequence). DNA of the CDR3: TGTGCCAGCCACGATATTTACCGAGACACTGAAGCTTTCTTT. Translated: CASHDIYRDTEAFF.

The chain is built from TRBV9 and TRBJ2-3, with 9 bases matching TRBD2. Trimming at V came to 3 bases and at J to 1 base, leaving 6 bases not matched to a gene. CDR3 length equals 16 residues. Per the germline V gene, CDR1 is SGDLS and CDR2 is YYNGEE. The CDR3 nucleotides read TGTGCCAGCAGCGGCGGGGGGGCCATTGGCACAGATACGCAGTATTTT. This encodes CASSGGGAIGTDTQYF.

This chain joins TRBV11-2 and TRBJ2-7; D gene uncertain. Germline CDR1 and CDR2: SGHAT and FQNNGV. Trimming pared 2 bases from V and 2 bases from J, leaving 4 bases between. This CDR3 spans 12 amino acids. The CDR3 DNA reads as TGTGCCAGCAGCTTACCTGCCTACGAGCAGTACTTC. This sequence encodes CASSLPAYEQYF.

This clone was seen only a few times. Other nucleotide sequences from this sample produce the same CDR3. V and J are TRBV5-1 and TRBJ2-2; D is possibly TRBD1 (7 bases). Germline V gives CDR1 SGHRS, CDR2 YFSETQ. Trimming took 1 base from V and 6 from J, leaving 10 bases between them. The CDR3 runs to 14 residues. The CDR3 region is CASSLQGEAGELFF. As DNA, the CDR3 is TGCGCCAGCAGCTTGCAGGGGGAGGCCGGGGAGCTGTTTTTT.

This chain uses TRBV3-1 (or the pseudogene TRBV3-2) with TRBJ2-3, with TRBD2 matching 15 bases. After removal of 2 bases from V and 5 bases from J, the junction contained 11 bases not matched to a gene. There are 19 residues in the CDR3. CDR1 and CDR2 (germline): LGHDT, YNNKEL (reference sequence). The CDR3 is CASSQKLLGLAGGGDTQYF. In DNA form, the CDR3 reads TGTGCCAGCAGCCAAAAACTCCTCGGACTAGCGGGAGGGGGAGATACGCAGTATTTT.

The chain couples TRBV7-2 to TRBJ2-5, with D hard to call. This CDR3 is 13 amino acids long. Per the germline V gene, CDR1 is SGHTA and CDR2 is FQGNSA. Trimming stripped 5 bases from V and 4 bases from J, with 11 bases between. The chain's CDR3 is CASSPRWRETQYF. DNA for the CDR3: TGTGCCAGCAGCCCCCGATGGAGAGAGACCCAGTACTTC.

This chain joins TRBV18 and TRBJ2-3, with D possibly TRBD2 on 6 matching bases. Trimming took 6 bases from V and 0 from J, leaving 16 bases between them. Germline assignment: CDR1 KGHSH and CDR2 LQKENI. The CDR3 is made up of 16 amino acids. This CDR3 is CASSPRPGLSTDTQYF. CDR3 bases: TGTGCCAGCTCCCCCCGGCCGGGACTGAGCACAGATACGCAGTATTTT.

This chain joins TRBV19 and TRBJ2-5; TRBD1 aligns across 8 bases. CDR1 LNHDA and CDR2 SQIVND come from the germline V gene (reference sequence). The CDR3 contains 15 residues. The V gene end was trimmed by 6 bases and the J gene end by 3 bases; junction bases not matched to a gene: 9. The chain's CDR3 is CASRGSATGEETQYF. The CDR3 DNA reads TGTGCCAGTAGGGGATCTGCGACAGGGGAAGAGACCCAGTACTTC.

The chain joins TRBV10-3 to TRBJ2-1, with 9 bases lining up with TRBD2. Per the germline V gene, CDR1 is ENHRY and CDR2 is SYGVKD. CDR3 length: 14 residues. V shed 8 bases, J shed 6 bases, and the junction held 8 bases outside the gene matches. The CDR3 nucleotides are TGTGCCATCGCCGGGACTAGCAGCTCCAATGAGCAGTTCTTC. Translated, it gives CAIAGTSSSNEQFF.

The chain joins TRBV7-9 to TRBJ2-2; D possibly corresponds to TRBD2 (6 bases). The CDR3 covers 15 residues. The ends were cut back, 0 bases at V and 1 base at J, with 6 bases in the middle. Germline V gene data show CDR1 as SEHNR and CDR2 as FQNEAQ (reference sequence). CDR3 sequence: CASSLAGGNTGELFF. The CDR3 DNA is TGTGCCAGCAGCTTAGCGGGGGGGAACACCGGGGAGCTGTTTTTT.